This TCR beta chain was captured by sequencing in a study of shared clonotypes between healthy human individuals. Positively selected for CCR7, the CD45RO-negative cells used as naive CD8 cells excluded terminally differentiated effector memory CD45RA+ cells. This CDR3 spans 18 amino acids. Germline V gene sequence: CDR1 MGHRA, CDR2 YSYEKL. The trim removed 4 bases at V and 0 bases at J, leaving 11 bases unmatched. Turning to this clone: The antigen is undetermined.

The assay was immunoSEQ multiplex PCR, and TCRdb's table has in-frame clones only and misses some. The table lists over 2,000,000 clones, approximately 92% of them singletons. General study results and limits: Clonotypes shared by all four sorted-subset donors had higher generation probabilities than non-shared clonotypes. The study's rarefaction showed incomplete sorted-subset sequencing despite large depth.

Input material: naive CD8+ T cells from PBMCs. The sequence was obtained from a man aged 18 to 29 in good health. Some clones in this sample may be carry-over from other donors' samples. The V and J genes are TRBV4-1 and TRBJ1-5; TRBD1 aligns across 8 bases. CDR3 bases: TGCGCCAGCAGCCTAAAGCCGGGACAGGACCTTAGCAATCAGCCCCAGCATTTT. Translating it yields CASSLKPGQDLSNQPQHF.